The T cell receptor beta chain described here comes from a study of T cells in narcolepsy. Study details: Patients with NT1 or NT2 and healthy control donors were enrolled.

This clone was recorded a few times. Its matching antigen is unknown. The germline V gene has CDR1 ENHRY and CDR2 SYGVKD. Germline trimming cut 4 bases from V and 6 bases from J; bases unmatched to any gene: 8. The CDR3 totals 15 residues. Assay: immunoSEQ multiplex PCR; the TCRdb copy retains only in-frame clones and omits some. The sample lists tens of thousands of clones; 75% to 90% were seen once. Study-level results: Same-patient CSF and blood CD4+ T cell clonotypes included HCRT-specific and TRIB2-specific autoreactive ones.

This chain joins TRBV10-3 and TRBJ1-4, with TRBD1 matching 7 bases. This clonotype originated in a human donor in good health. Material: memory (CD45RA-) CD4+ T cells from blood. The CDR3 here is CAISGGRDSDEKLFF. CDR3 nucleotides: TGTGCCATCAGTGGTGGCCGGGACAGCGATGAAAAACTGTTTTTT.